The 32 T cell receptor beta chains presented below share a single source sample, sequenced in a study of blood T cells in healthy people across ages. The use of a sample-barcoded 5' primer and a J-beta primer mix characterized a second PCR of about 6 to 12 cycles. MiXCR, run by TCRdb on the 5' RACE reads, gives a single entry per CDR3 protein. The sample carries about 1.8 million distinct CDR3 sequences, roughly 49% recorded once. The sequencing input was blood. The receptors stem from a woman aged 40 to 50 in good health.

J is TRBJ2-1 and V is TRBV6-5; the match to TRBD1 covers 8 bases. J gave up 8 bases and V 2 bases, and 2 bases lay outside the gene matches. CDR3 length: 13 amino acids. CDR1 and CDR2 (germline): MNHEY, SVGAGI. CDR3 bases: TGTGCCAGCAGTTACATACAGGGGGATGAGCAGTTCTTC. Amino acids: CASSYIQGDEQFF.

CDR3 amino acids: CASSLLGAAGRDTQYF. The CDR3, as DNA: TGTGCCAGCAGTTTACTCGGGGCGGCAGGGCGCGATACGCAGTATTTT. This chain uses TRBV28 with TRBJ2-3, with D possibly called TRBD1 or TRBD2 (5 bases each). V lost 2 bases and J lost 6, with 18 bases in between. The CDR3 is 16 amino acids. CDR1 is MDHEN, CDR2 SYDVKM, per germline.

The chain uses TRBV7-9 and TRBJ1-2; 10 bases map to TRBD1. CDR3 size: 15 residues. V trimming: 4 bases; J trimming: 7 bases; junction bases outside the gene matches: 9. The V gene's germline CDR1 is SEHNR and CDR2 FQNEAQ (reference sequence). CDR3 amino acids: CASSSQGQGESGYTF. For the CDR3, the DNA is TGTGCCAGCAGCTCACAAGGACAGGGGGAATCTGGCTACACCTTC. Using reference TRBV7-9 and TRBJ1-2 for the parts outside the CDR3, the full variable domain is DTGVSQNPRHKITKRGQNVTFRCDPISEHNRLYWYRQTLGQGPEFLTYFQNEAQLEKSRLLSDRFSAERPKGSFSTLEIQRTEQGDSAMYLCASSSQGQGESGYTFGSGTRLTVV.

This clonotype has a single count. This chain links TRBV6-1 with TRBJ2-3; 8 nucleotides align to TRBD2. The ends lost 6 bases at V and 4 bases at J; junction bases unmatched: 6. Germline V gives CDR1 MNHNS, CDR2 SASEGT. The CDR3 runs 14 residues. CDR3 nucleotide sequence: TGTGCCAGCAGACTAGCGGAAAGCGCAGATACGCAGTATTTT. It yields the protein CASRLAESADTQYF.

CDR3 loop: CATSRVGQQETQYF. CDR3 nucleotide sequence: TGTGCCACCAGCAGAGTGGGACAGCAAGAGACCCAGTACTTC. The V gene is TRBV15, the J gene TRBJ2-5; 7 positions agree with TRBD1. This CDR3 region has 14 residues. V lost 1 base to trimming and J lost 2 bases; unmatched junction nucleotides: 1. Germline-derived CDR1 and CDR2 are LNHNV and YYDKDF (reference sequence).

V is TRBV5-1 and J is TRBJ1-2; D is ambiguous. V lost 0 bases, J lost 1 base, and 10 bases lay in between. The CDR3 extends over 15 amino acids. The germline V gene has CDR1 SGHRS and CDR2 YFSETQ. This CDR3 is CASSLGGSDNYGYTF. CDR3 bases: TGCGCCAGCAGCTTGGGCGGCAGCGATAACTATGGCTACACCTTC.

The chain employs TRBV9 and TRBJ2-6; 9 bases are shared with TRBD1. V lost 4 bases, J lost 3 bases, and 8 bases stayed unmatched. The germline V gene has CDR1 SGDLS and CDR2 YYNGEE. The CDR3 contains 17 residues. CDR3 protein: CASSNAGQGSGANVLTF. Here the CDR3 DNA reads TGTGCCAGCAGCAATGCCGGACAGGGGAGTGGGGCCAACGTCCTGACTTTC.

This sequence joins TRBV12-3 or TRBV12-4 and TRBJ1-4; D not certain. Deletions cut 3 bases from V and 8 bases from J, with 10 bases between. The CDR3 sequence is 13 residues long. Here the CDR3 DNA reads TGTGCCAGCAGTTTTAAGGAAGACGAAAAACTGTTTTTT. Its translation is CASSFKEDEKLFF.

J is TRBJ1-1 and V is TRBV5-6; TRBD1 might be the D (6 bases). CDR3 length: 16 residues. The germline CDR1 and CDR2 sequences are SGHDT and YYEEEE. Trimming left V 1 base short and J 1 base short, with 14 bases between. The CDR3 is CASSLNRGRANTEAFF. The CDR3 DNA reads TGTGCCAGCAGCTTGAACCGGGGGCGAGCGAACACTGAAGCTTTCTTT.

This clonotype was counted between two and nine times. CDR3 coding DNA: TGTGCCAGCAGTGAATATGTCGCGGGTTCACCCCTCCACTTT. It specifies CASSEYVAGSPLHF. V is TRBV25-1 and J is TRBJ1-6, with unresolved D. Trimming pared 0 bases from V and 9 bases from J, leaving 9 bases between. The germline gives CDR1 MGHDK, CDR2 SYGVNS. This CDR3 is built from 14 residues.

The rearrangement joins TRBV12-3 or TRBV12-4 to TRBJ2-1, with TRBD2 identical over 8 bases. Losses at the gene ends were 8 bases for V and 3 bases for J; bases not matched to a gene: 3. This CDR3 spans 13 amino acids. The CDR3 nucleotides read TGTGCCAGCCCGGGACTAGACTACAATGAGCAGTTCTTC. It codes for CASPGLDYNEQFF.

The rearrangement uses TRBV27 and TRBJ1-5; 9 nucleotides line up with TRBD1. This CDR3 region has 16 residues. Trimming at V came to 3 bases and at J to 2 bases, leaving 5 bases not matched to a gene. Germline-derived CDR1 and CDR2 are MNHEY and SMNVEV (reference sequence). CDR3 sequence (DNA): TGTGCCAGCAGTTTGGAAGGGGACAGGGGCAATCAGCCCCAGCATTTT. It is translated as CASSLEGDRGNQPQHF.

V is TRBV12-3 or TRBV12-4 and J is TRBJ2-1, with 9 bases matching TRBD2. The V gene end was trimmed by 8 bases and the J gene end by 8 bases; junction bases not matched to a gene: 7. The CDR3 consists of 13 residues. DNA for the CDR3: TGTGCCAGCGGTTACTGGACTAGCGATGAGCAGTTCTTC. Translating it yields CASGYWTSDEQFF.

The CDR3 nucleotides read TGCGCCAGCAGCCAAGAAAGGCAGACGAGCTCCTATAATTCACCCCTCCACTTT. This gives the protein CASSQERQTSSYNSPLHF. V usage is TRBV4-1 and J usage is TRBJ1-6; D gene ambiguous. The ends were cut back, 0 bases at V and 0 bases at J, with 12 bases in the middle. Germline V gene data show CDR1 as MGHRA and CDR2 as YSYEKL. The CDR3 loop spans 18 amino acids.

This clonotype was counted a few times. The V gene is TRBV4-2, the J gene TRBJ1-1; the D gene is possibly TRBD1 (5 bases). The ends were cut back, 1 base at V and 1 base at J, with 7 bases in the middle. The CDR3 covers 14 residues. Germline V gene data show CDR1 as LGHNA and CDR2 as YNFKEQ. CDR3 sequence: CASSQVTENTEAFF. In DNA, the CDR3 is TGTGCCAGCAGCCAAGTGACAGAGAACACTGAAGCTTTCTTT.

On this clonotype: This may be a read error, as it is one base from a much larger clone. The chain uses TRBV29-1 and TRBJ2-5; D might be TRBD2 (5 bases). Germline V gene data show CDR1 as SQVTM and CDR2 as ANQGSEA. The V gene lost 7 bases and the J gene lost 4 bases, with 10 bases spanning the gap. This CDR3 spans 11 amino acids. CDR3 coding DNA: TGCAGCGAGCTAGCCCGAGAGACCCAGTACTTC. This sequence encodes CSELARETQYF. The complete variable domain, with remaining parts taken from reference TRBV29-1 and TRBJ2-5, reads SAVISQKPSRDICQRGTSLTIQCQVDSQVTMMFWYRQQPGQSLTLIATANQGSEATYESGFVIDKFPISRPNLTFSTLTVSNMSPEDSSIYLCSELARETQYFGPGTRLLVL.

The gene calls are TRBV20-1 and TRBJ2-7; TRBD2 matches 10 bases. This CDR3 comprises 16 residues. Germline trimming cut 3 bases from V and 0 bases from J; bases unmatched to any gene: 8. CDR1 DFQATT and CDR2 SNEGSKA come from the germline V gene (reference sequence). The CDR3 loop reads CSASVLAGVSSYEQYF. CDR3 in DNA: TGCAGTGCTAGTGTCCTAGCGGGGGTTAGCTCCTACGAGCAGTACTTC.

The chain recombines TRBV12-3 or TRBV12-4 with TRBJ2-3; D not resolved. The CDR3 extends over 14 amino acids. Trimming took off 7 bases at V and 1 base at J, with 12 bases between the two ends. The CDR3 reads CASTLSKGTDTQYF. CDR3 DNA: TGTGCCAGCACTCTTTCGAAAGGCACAGATACGCAGTATTTT.

The genes are TRBV12-3 or TRBV12-4 and TRBJ2-3; TRBD1 matches at 7 bases. The CDR3 totals 15 residues. J was trimmed by 3 bases and V by 4 bases; bases with no gene match: 7. In nucleotides, the CDR3 is TGTGCCAGCAGTTCTGGGACAGAACGGACAGATACGCAGTATTTT. Its protein product is CASSSGTERTDTQYF.

This clonotype came up once. The chain recombines TRBV12-3 or TRBV12-4 with TRBJ1-3; D is ambiguous. The CDR3 extends over 14 amino acids. Trimming cost V 6 bases and J 0 bases, with 9 bases left between them. The CDR3 region has the DNA TGTGCCAGCAGGACAACCTTCTCTGGAAACACCATATATTTT. Translated, it gives CASRTTFSGNTIYF.

The chain uses TRBV5-1 and TRBJ2-6; D not certain. The CDR3 totals 18 residues. Germline V CDR1 and CDR2: SGHRS, YFSETQ. Between the trimmed V and J ends, which lost 0 bases and 0 bases, there was a span of 13 bases. The CDR3 here is CASSLASGRLSGANVLTF. DNA of the CDR3: TGCGCCAGCAGCTTGGCCTCCGGACGCCTCTCTGGGGCCAACGTCCTGACTTTC.

This clonotype was seen a single time. One end of the junction varies from germline; a read error may be responsible. The chain links TRBV6-2 or TRBV6-3 to TRBJ2-7, with 8 bases lining up with TRBD1. From germline, CDR1 is MNHEY and CDR2 SVGEGT. The CDR3 has 18 residues. The CDR3 spells CVSSRLPPLGTGGYEQYF. The CDR3 DNA follows: TGTGTCAGCAGCCGACTTCCCCCGCTCGGAACAGGGGGCTACGAGCAGTACTTC.

As DNA, the CDR3 is TGTGCCAGCAGCCAAGGGGGGTGCGAGCAGTACTTC. This gives the protein CASSQGGCEQYF. The V call is TRBV3-1, the J call TRBJ2-7; the D gene could be TRBD1 or TRBD2 (5 bases each). CDR1 is LGHDT and CDR2 is YNNKEL in the germline V gene (reference sequence). The V gene lost 1 base and the J gene lost 6 bases, with 7 bases spanning the gap. The CDR3 runs 12 residues.

The chain joins TRBV6-2 or TRBV6-3 to TRBJ2-7; tentatively, D is TRBD2 (6 bases). Germline V gene sequence: CDR1 MNHEY, CDR2 SVGEGT. The CDR3 totals 15 residues. Trimming removed 5 bases at V and 2 bases at J, with 16 bases between. This CDR3 reads CASSHRGLPTYEQYF. The CDR3 DNA reads as TGTGCCAGCAGTCACCGAGGACTACCTACCTACGAGCAGTACTTC.

The V and J genes are TRBV5-1 and TRBJ2-5; D gene unclear. Trimming cost V 4 bases and J 2 bases, with 15 bases left between them. The CDR3 length is 15 residues. The V gene's germline CDR1 is SGHRS and CDR2 YFSETQ. CDR3 sequence reads: CASSPLGIPQETQYF. The DNA for the CDR3 is TGCGCCAGCAGCCCACTCGGAATTCCGCAAGAGACCCAGTACTTC.

CDR3 region: CASTKGTVKGNEQFF. The CDR3 region has the DNA TGTGCCAGCACGAAAGGGACAGTCAAAGGGAATGAGCAGTTCTTC. V usage is TRBV6-5 and J usage is TRBJ2-1; TRBD1 matches at 7 bases. J lost 7 bases, V lost 7 bases, and 13 bases had no gene match. Per germline, CDR1 MNHEY and CDR2 SVGAGI. The CDR3 spans 15 residues.

The CDR3: CATSRDPPLRDEQYF. DNA for the CDR3: TGTGCCACCAGCAGAGATCCCCCACTTCGTGACGAGCAGTACTTC. The genes are TRBV15 and TRBJ2-5; D remains unclear. The assigned J gene may be wrong: the sequence end matches TRBJ2-7 better. The CDR3 runs to 15 residues. The germline gives CDR1 LNHNV, CDR2 YYDKDF (reference sequence).

The chain recombines TRBV12-3 or TRBV12-4 with TRBJ2-1, with TRBD2 identical over 7 bases. V gave up 6 bases and J gave up 5 bases; unmatched junction bases: 10. The CDR3 runs to 15 residues. The CDR3 DNA sequence: TGTGCCAGCAGAAGAGGACGAGCGGGGAACAATGAGCAGTTCTTC. The encoded protein is CASRRGRAGNNEQFF.

The rearrangement joins TRBV18 to TRBJ1-6; D may be TRBD1 (5 bases). Germline CDR1 reads KGHSH; CDR2 reads LQKENI. The V end was cut by 3 bases, the J end by 5 bases, with 11 bases between. CDR3 length: 15 amino acids. CDR3 nucleotides: TGTGCCAGCTCACCGGGGCCACGGAATAATTCACCCCTCCACTTT. This translates into CASSPGPRNNSPLHF.

The rearrangement uses TRBV29-1 and TRBJ2-5, with 8 bases that match TRBD1. CDR3 size: 14 residues. The V segment lost 0 bases and the J segment 3 bases; nucleotides outside the gene matches: 3. Germline V gene lookup returns CDR1 SQVTM and CDR2 ANQGSEA. CDR3 residues: CSVEDSDREETQYF. The DNA for the CDR3 is TGCAGCGTTGAAGATTCGGACAGGGAAGAGACCCAGTACTTC.

This sequence joins TRBV20-1 and TRBJ1-4; 10 bases are a match to TRBD1. Germline CDR1 is DFQATT and CDR2 is SNEGSKA (reference sequence). The CDR3 consists of 12 residues. With V trimmed by 6 bases and J by 11 bases, 6 bases remained unmatched. For the CDR3, the DNA is TGCAGTGCGCTAGGACAGGGGGGTAAACTGTTTTTT. Amino acid sequence: CSALGQGGKLFF.

This chain uses TRBV27 with TRBJ1-1; a weak D match, TRBD1 (5 bases). The CDR3 extends over 15 amino acids. Germline CDR1 is MNHEY and CDR2 is SMNVEV (reference sequence). The ends were cut back, 8 bases at V and 4 bases at J, with 20 bases in the middle. The CDR3 DNA follows: TGTGCCAGCCAAAACCTCGGGGACGGGGGCACTGAAGCTTTCTTT. Translated: CASQNLGDGGTEAFF.